Following are 7 T cell receptor beta chains from one sample sequenced in a study of OX40 agonist ivuxolimab in advanced cancers. TCRdb keeps only in-frame clones here, not all; method: immunoSEQ multiplex PCR. The sample has over 100,000 clones; 85% to 90% are singletons. Sample: CD4+ or CD8+ T cells sorted from blood, taken in a trial of the OX40 agonist ivuxolimab. All receptors come from an adult with an advanced solid tumor such as melanoma, head and neck, liver or kidney cancer.

The chain is built from TRBV4-3 and TRBJ1-1; D is uncertain. V lost 0 bases and J lost 11, with 13 bases in between. CDR1 LGHNA and CDR2 YSLEER come from the germline V gene. CDR3 length: 13 amino acids. As DNA, the CDR3 is TGCGCCAGCAGCCAAGATCAGGCAGTGGGGGCTTTCTTT. This gives the protein CASSQDQAVGAFF.

The chain has TRBV19 and TRBJ2-7; D not resolved. CDR1 is LNHDA, CDR2 SQIVND, per germline (reference sequence). The CDR3 is 12 residues long. Trimming stripped 3 bases from V and 5 bases from J, with 8 bases between. The CDR3 reads CASSIGLNEQYF. The CDR3 DNA follows: TGTGCCAGTAGTATCGGGTTGAACGAGCAGTACTTC.

The chain joins TRBV19 to TRBJ1-5; TRBD1 matches at 8 bases. V trimming: 5 bases; J trimming: 4 bases; junction bases outside the gene matches: 4. From germline, CDR1 is LNHDA and CDR2 SQIVND (reference sequence). The CDR3 has 14 amino acids. CDR3 DNA: TGTGCCAGTAGTTTGGGACAGGCGAATCAGCCCCAGCATTTT. Its translation is CASSLGQANQPQHF. Using reference TRBV19 and TRBJ1-5 for the parts outside the CDR3, the full variable domain is DGGITQSPKYLFRKEGQNVTLSCEQNLNHDAMYWYRQDPGQGLRLIYYSQIVNDFQKGDIAEGYSVSREKKESFPLTVTSAQKNPTAFYLCASSLGQANQPQHFGDGTRLSIL.

The chain joins TRBV7-8 to TRBJ2-5; tentative D call: TRBD2 (6 bases). The CDR3 spans 14 residues. V lost 11 bases and J 4 bases, leaving 20 bases between the germline ends. CDR1 is SGHVS and CDR2 is FQNEAQ in the germline V gene. The CDR3, as DNA: TGTGCCTCTCGCCGGCGGGGAGGTGGAGAGACCCAGTACTTC. This codes for CASRRRGGGETQYF.

The rearrangement uses TRBV2 and TRBJ2-3, with 9 bases aligning to TRBD2. CDR1 is SNHLY and CDR2 is FYNNEI in the germline V gene. V shed 6 bases and J 3 bases; nucleotides not matched to a gene: 1. This CDR3 is built from 13 residues. This CDR3 reads CASRRGGTDTQYF. CDR3 bases: TGTGCCAGCAGGCGGGGGGGAACAGATACGCAGTATTTT.

The chain joins TRBV27 to TRBJ2-3; D is unclear. CDR1 and CDR2 (germline): MNHEY, SMNVEV (reference sequence). V lost 2 bases, J lost 4 bases, and 7 bases lay in between. The CDR3 has 13 residues. This chain's CDR3 is CASSLRFADTQYF. Written as DNA, the CDR3 is TGTGCCAGCAGTTTAAGGTTCGCAGATACGCAGTATTTT.

This clone was seen only once. This chain links TRBV5-7 with TRBJ1-1; TRBD1 matches 8 bases. TRBV5-7 counts as an open reading frame of uncertain function. V was clipped by 1 base and J by 2 bases; unmatched bases: 13. This CDR3 contains 18 residues. CDR3 DNA sequence: TGTGCCAGCAGCTTGAAGTGTGGCAGGGGGCGCGTTAACACTGAAGCTTTCTTT. This gives the protein CASSLKCGRGRVNTEAFF.